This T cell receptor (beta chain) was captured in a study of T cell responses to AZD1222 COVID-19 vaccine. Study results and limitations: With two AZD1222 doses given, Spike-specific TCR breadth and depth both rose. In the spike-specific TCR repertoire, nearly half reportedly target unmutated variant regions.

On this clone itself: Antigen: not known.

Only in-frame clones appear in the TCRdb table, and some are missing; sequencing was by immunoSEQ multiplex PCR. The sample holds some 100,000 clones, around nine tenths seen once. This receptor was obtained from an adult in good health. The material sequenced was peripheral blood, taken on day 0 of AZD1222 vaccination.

CDR3 loop: CASSLASLEFEQFF. The CDR3 nucleotides read TGTGCCAGCAGCCTTGCTAGCCTAGAGTTTGAGCAGTTCTTC. The chain carries TRBV3-1 (or the pseudogene TRBV3-2) and TRBJ2-1; a possible D gene is TRBD2 (5 bases). The CDR3 sequence is 14 residues long. Deletions cut 4 bases from V and 9 bases from J, with 16 bases between. In germline, CDR1 is LGHDT, CDR2 YNNKEL (reference sequence).